This TCR beta chain originates from a study of blood T cell repertoires in COVID-19. Produced via immunoSEQ multiplex PCR; TCRdb's table is partial and in-frame only. The repertoire holds 650,000 to 800,000 clones, with 80% to 90% as singletons. The length of the CDR3 is 12 residues. Trimming stripped 5 bases from V and 7 bases from J, with 11 bases between. Germline CDR1 is SGHAT and CDR2 is FQNNGV. The rearrangement uses TRBV11-2 and TRBJ1-1; tentatively, D is TRBD1 (6 bases). This receptor was taken from a woman in her late teens or twenties with acute or convalescent COVID-19. Sequencing input: peripheral blood. DNA of the CDR3: TGTGCCAGCAGCAACGGACAGTTTGAAGCTTTCTTT. It encodes CASSNGQFEAFF.